This T cell receptor beta chain is drawn from a study of T cell responses to AZD1222 COVID-19 vaccine. Germline assignment: CDR1 SGHTA and CDR2 FQGNSA. The V segment lost 5 bases and the J segment 7 bases; nucleotides outside the gene matches: 11. The CDR3 totals 15 residues. Using immunoSEQ multiplex PCR, the repertoire was profiled, and TCRdb retains in-frame clones only, with some absent. Of roughly 70,000 clones listed, approximately 83% are singletons. The clonotype originates from an adult who received the AZD1222 COVID-19 vaccine. This chain joins TRBV7-2 and TRBJ2-5; the match to TRBD1 covers 9 bases. The starting material was peripheral blood, obtained 28 days after the second AZD1222 dose. CDR3 sequence reads: CASSGTPGTGMTQYF. CDR3 sequence (DNA): TGTGCCAGCAGCGGAACCCCCGGGACAGGGATGACCCAGTACTTC.